A selection of T cell receptor beta chains follows, all from one sample in a study of blood T cell repertoires in COVID-19. The protocol was immunoSEQ multiplex PCR, while the TCRdb copy is restricted to in-frame clones and leaves out a portion. Counted here are some 100,000 clones, more than 75% occurring once; the ten biggest clones make up 10%. Sample: peripheral blood. The receptors shown here come from a man aged 45-60 years with acute or convalescent COVID-19. CDR3s include the opening cysteine and the closing phenylalanine or tryptophan. A D gene is named only where the DNA matches it firmly. For some rows the clone size is stated as once, few or many, or as a class when expanded; others skip it.

J: TRBJ1-2; size: .; D: TRBD1; V: TRBV10-2; DNA: TGCGCCAGCACTACGGGACAGGGGGCCTATGGCTACACCTTC; CDR3: CASTTGQGAYGYTF
J: TRBJ1-3; size: .; D: .; V: TRBV9; DNA: TGTGCCAGCAGCGTAGAAGGGCAGGGCTCTGGAAACACCATATATTTT; CDR3: CASSVEGQGSGNTIYF
J: TRBJ2-1; size: .; D: TRBD2; V: TRBV5-1; DNA: TGCGCCAGCAGATCGATAGCGGGAGGGCTTTACAATGAGCAGTTCTTC; CDR3: CASRSIAGGLYNEQFF
J: TRBJ1-6; size: .; D: TRBD1; V: TRBV5-1; DNA: TGCGCCAGCAGCTTGACAGGGGAAAATTCACCCCTCCACTTT; CDR3: CASSLTGENSPLHF
J: TRBJ1-1; size: .; D: TRBD1; V: TRBV15; DNA: TGTGCCACCAGTCTCCCCTTCGGGGACAGGCCACCAAGGACTGAAGCTTTCTTT; CDR3: CATSLPFGDRPPRTEAFF
J: TRBJ2-1; size: .; D: .; V: TRBV13; DNA: TGTGCCAGCAGCTGGGTTAGCGGAACCTACAATGAGCAGTTCTTC; CDR3: CASSWVSGTYNEQFF
J: TRBJ2-3; size: .; D: .; V: TRBV19; DNA: TGTGCCAGTAGTCGGAGCACAGATACGCAGTATTTT; CDR3: CASSRSTDTQYF
J: TRBJ1-2; size: .; D: .; V: TRBV19; DNA: TGTGCCAGTAGTACCACAACCGTCAGGGCATTAGGTGGCTACACCTTC; CDR3: CASSTTTVRALGGYTF
J: TRBJ2-1; size: .; D: .; V: TRBV19; DNA: TGTGCCAGTAATCAAGCGGTGGCTAACAATGAGCAGTTCTTC; CDR3: CASNQAVANNEQFF
J: TRBJ2-1; size: .; D: TRBD2; V: TRBV19; DNA: TGTGCCAGTAGTATTCGTGGGGGGGGGTTGAATGAGCAGTTCTTC; CDR3: CASSIRGGGLNEQFF
J: TRBJ1-2; size: .; D: .; V: TRBV11-2; DNA: TGTGCCAGCAGCTTAGTAGGACAGCGCTATGGCTACACCTTC; CDR3: CASSLVGQRYGYTF
J: TRBJ2-7; size: .; D: .; V: TRBV20-1; DNA: TGCAGTGCTAGTGACTTCGGACAAACCAGCTCCTACGAGCAGTACTTC; CDR3: CSASDFGQTSSYEQYF
J: TRBJ2-1; size: .; D: .; V: TRBV20-1; DNA: TGCAGTGCAAGAAGGAGGATCGCGCAGTTCTTC; CDR3: CSARRRIAQFF
J: TRBJ1-2; size: .; D: TRBD1; V: TRBV19; DNA: TGTGCCAGTAGTATAGGGGCAGGGGGCTTCTATGGCTACACCTTC; CDR3: CASSIGAGGFYGYTF
J: TRBJ1-1; size: once; D: .; V: TRBV10-2; DNA: TGCGCCAGCAGGGTTAAGAGGGACACTGAAGCTTTCTTT; CDR3: CASRVKRDTEAFF
J: TRBJ2-7; size: .; D: TRBD1; V: TRBV6-1; DNA: TGTGCCAGCAGTGAAGAACCGGGACAGGGGGACGAGCAGTACTTC; CDR3: CASSEEPGQGDEQYF
J: TRBJ1-2; size: .; D: TRBD1; V: TRBV6-5; DNA: TGTGCCAGCAGAGCGGACAGGGCCCCCCACTATGGCTACACCTTC; CDR3: CASRADRAPHYGYTF
J: TRBJ1-6; size: .; D: TRBD1; V: TRBV5-1; DNA: TGCGCCAGCAGCCCCGGACAGGTTAATTCACCCCTCCACTTT; CDR3: CASSPGQVNSPLHF
J: TRBJ1-5; size: .; D: .; V: TRBV6-1; DNA: TGTGCCAGCAGTGATACCAGGGGAAGCAATCAGCCCCAGCATTTT; CDR3: CASSDTRGSNQPQHF
J: TRBJ1-1; size: once; D: .; V: TRBV14; DNA: TGTGCCAGCAGCCCGACATTTCAGAACACTGAAGCTTTCTTT; CDR3: CASSPTFQNTEAFF
J: TRBJ2-1; size: .; D: .; V: TRBV9; DNA: TGTGCCAGCAGCGTAGGGACTCAACAGCAGTTCTTC; CDR3: CASSVGTQQQFF
J: TRBJ1-4; size: .; D: .; V: TRBV5-1; DNA: TGCGCCAGCAGCTTGGGGCAGGGTAGGGAAAAACTGTTTTTT; CDR3: CASSLGQGREKLFF
J: TRBJ1-1; size: once; D: .; V: TRBV21-1; DNA: TGTGCCAGCAGCAAACGGGGGACTGAAGCTTTCTTT; CDR3: CASSKRGTEAFF
J: TRBJ1-2; size: .; D: .; V: TRBV2; DNA: TGTGCCAGCAGCGATCCGGGACACCGGCCTAACTATGGCTACACCTTC; CDR3: CASSDPGHRPNYGYTF
J: TRBJ2-1; size: few; D: .; V: TRBV5-5; DNA: TGTGCCAGCAGCTTGCCCCGTTTAGATGAGCAGTTCTTC; CDR3: CASSLPRLDEQFF
J: TRBJ1-1; size: .; D: TRBD1; V: TRBV19; DNA: TGTGCCAGTAGTGCGGGGACAGGGGGCAGAACTGAAGCTTTCTTT; CDR3: CASSAGTGGRTEAFF
J: TRBJ2-5; size: .; D: TRBD2; V: TRBV10-1; DNA: TGCGCCAGCAGTAGAGCGGGAGAGGGGAGAGAGACCCAGTACTTC; CDR3: CASSRAGEGRETQYF
J: TRBJ2-3; size: .; D: TRBD2; V: TRBV7-8; DNA: TGTGCCAGCAGCTTACAGCGGGAGGTGGGAGATACGCAGTATTTT; CDR3: CASSLQREVGDTQYF
J: TRBJ1-1; size: .; D: .; V: TRBV7-9; DNA: TGTGCCAGCTCAAGAGGAACAGGCACAACTGAAGCTTTCTTT; CDR3: CASSRGTGTTEAFF
J: TRBJ1-2; size: .; D: TRBD1; V: TRBV2; DNA: TGTGCCAGCAGATCGGGACAGGGGTACTATGGCTACACCTTC; CDR3: CASRSGQGYYGYTF
J: TRBJ2-7; size: .; D: TRBD2; V: TRBV6-5; DNA: TGTGCCAGCACCCCGGGACTAGGGGGGTACGAGCAGTACTTC; CDR3: CASTPGLGGYEQYF
J: TRBJ1-2; size: .; D: .; V: TRBV5-4; DNA: TGTGCCAGCAGCTTGGCCGGCAGGGCCTATGGCTACACCTTC; CDR3: CASSLAGRAYGYTF
J: TRBJ2-7; size: .; D: TRBD2; V: TRBV4-2; DNA: TGTGCCAGCAGCCTCAGGACTAGCGGGAGTAGTTACGAGCAGTACTTC; CDR3: CASSLRTSGSSYEQYF
J: TRBJ1-2; size: .; D: .; V: TRBV19; DNA: TGTGCCAGTATCTATCAGGACTCCTACACCTTC; CDR3: CASIYQDSYTF
J: TRBJ1-1; size: .; D: .; V: TRBV12-5; DNA: TGTGCTAGTGGTACCCCGCGGGGCATGTCCCCCTCTGAAGCTTTCTTT; CDR3: CASGTPRGMSPSEAFF